Below, 3 T cell receptor beta chains from the same sample are listed, as sequenced in a study of control samples from healthy donors and cancer patients. Clones were read by immunoSEQ multiplex PCR, and TCRdb kept only the in-frame ones, dropping some. The table lists 150,000 to 200,000 clones, around 93% of them singletons, with around 1.6% in the top ten. Sequenced: blood. These receptors came from a man aged 18 to 30 in good health.

The V call is TRBV25-1, the J call TRBJ1-4; possible D gene TRBD1, 5 bases. Germline CDR1 is MGHDK and CDR2 is SYGVNS. This CDR3 contains 16 residues. V gave up 4 bases and J gave up 0 bases, with 12 bases separating them. The chain's CDR3 is CASSARDGSTNEKLFF. CDR3 nucleotide sequence: TGTGCCAGCAGTGCGCGGGACGGATCAACTAATGAAAAACTGTTTTTT.

CDR3 amino acids: CAIRETGTHNSYEQYF. The DNA of the CDR3 is TGTGCCATCAGGGAAACCGGGACACACAATTCCTACGAGCAGTACTTC. J is TRBJ2-7 and V is TRBV10-3, with D perhaps matching TRBD1 (6 bases). CDR1 and CDR2 from the germline V gene are ENHRY and SYGVKD. V shed 6 bases and J shed 1 base, with 19 bases lying between them. The CDR3 loop spans 16 amino acids.

The V and J genes are TRBV2 and TRBJ1-6, with 7 positions matching TRBD1. Germline assignment: CDR1 SNHLY and CDR2 FYNNEI. V shed 6 bases and J 9 bases; nucleotides not matched to a gene: 11. This CDR3 comprises 15 residues. CDR3 coding DNA: TGTGCCAGCAGCCTCGGGGACAGCGAATCTTCACCCCTCCACTTT. Its protein product is CASSLGDSESSPLHF. The full variable domain, rest sourced from reference TRBV2 and TRBJ1-6, is EPEVTQTPSHQVTQMGQEVILRCVPISNHLYFYWYRQILGQKVEFLVSFYNNEISEKSEIFDDQFSVERPDGSNFTLKIRSTKLEDSAMYFCASSLGDSESSPLHFGNGTRLTVT.